This T cell receptor (beta chain) stems from a study of control samples from healthy donors and cancer patients. The CDR3 sequence is 15 residues long. J was trimmed by 0 bases and V by 11 bases; bases with no gene match: 10. Per the germline V gene, CDR1 is MNHEY and CDR2 is SVGAGI. This table comes from immunoSEQ multiplex PCR, and its TCRdb copy is limited to in-frame clones, with some not included. The sample lists roughly 120,000 clones, approximately 90% occurring once. The sequenced sample consisted of blood. The TCR sequence derives from a woman in her 70s in good health. The chain joins TRBV6-5 to TRBJ2-3; 8 bases are shared with TRBD2. The CDR3 bases are TGTGCCGTAAAATCCGTAGCGGGGAGCACAGATACGCAGTATTTT. Amino acids: CAVKSVAGSTDTQYF.